Sequencing of this TCR beta chain was carried out in a study of blood T cell repertoires in COVID-19. Study background: Spain, Italy and the United States supplied samples that represented acute and convalescent COVID-19. From T cells, B-cell-depleted T cells, or PBMCs came the material, which was cDNA or gDNA.

Patients at the Seattle site were enrolled during active infection and followed longitudinally. CDR1 is MDHEN, CDR2 SYDVKM, per germline. V gave up 4 bases and J gave up 4 bases; unmatched junction bases: 4. The CDR3 is 14 amino acids. Original data processing: Using reference gene primer amplification, nucleated cell counts were estimated. The table came from immunoSEQ multiplex PCR; TCRdb's copy has only in-frame clones and leaves some out. V and J calls and clone size are given by that table; D and trimming were obtained from the DNA. The sample shows 100,000 to 150,000 clones, about 90% of them seen only once.

Sequencing input: peripheral blood. The rearrangement links TRBV28 to TRBJ2-7; 10 bases agree with TRBD1. This TCR derives from a man aged 45-60 years with COVID-19, enrolled during active disease. This chain's CDR3 is CASSSGQGGYEQYV. The CDR3, as DNA: TGTGCCAGCAGTTCTGGACAGGGGGGATACGAGCAGTACGTC.